These 26 T cell receptor beta chains share one sample of origin, sequenced in a study of shared clonotypes between healthy human individuals. Profiled with immunoSEQ multiplex PCR; TCRdb holds only in-frame clones, not every one. The sample records roughly 2.4 million clones, approximately 96% being singletons. The sequenced sample consisted of naive CD4+ T cells sorted from blood. Indicated subset: CD45RA+ positively selected. Receptor source: a man aged 18 to 29 in good health.

This sequence joins TRBV18 and TRBJ2-7; perhaps TRBD1 as D (7 bases). Germline V gene sequence: CDR1 KGHSH, CDR2 LQKENI. Trimming took off 6 bases at V and 4 bases at J, with 19 bases between the two ends. CDR3 length: 15 residues. CDR3 in amino acids: CASSSTGRYLYEQYF. Here the CDR3 DNA reads TGTGCCAGCTCTTCGACAGGGAGGTATCTTTACGAGCAGTACTTC.

J is TRBJ2-3 and V is TRBV29-1, with no clear D. CDR3 length equals 13 residues. From germline, CDR1 is SQVTM and CDR2 ANQGSEA. V gave up 6 bases and J gave up 2 bases, with 12 bases separating them. DNA of the CDR3: TGCAGCGTGCTATTAAGACTCACAGATACGCAGTATTTT. The encoded protein is CSVLLRLTDTQYF.

This chain's CDR3 is CASSLAKPAHSYEQYF. DNA for the CDR3: TGTGCCAGCAGCTTAGCGAAACCAGCTCACTCCTACGAGCAGTACTTC. The chain links TRBV7-9 to TRBJ2-7, with no clear D. Trimming removed 0 bases at V and 0 bases at J, with 12 bases between. There are 16 residues in the CDR3. Germline V gene lookup returns CDR1 SEHNR and CDR2 FQNEAQ (reference sequence).

The chain couples TRBV28 to TRBJ2-7; D unclear. V dropped 3 bases and J dropped 3 bases, with 9 bases sitting between them. Germline loops: CDR1 MDHEN, CDR2 SYDVKM. The CDR3 totals 13 residues. CDR3 DNA: TGTGCCAGCAGTTTGGGTGGGCTCTACGAGCAGTACTTC. Residues: CASSLGGLYEQYF. Full variable domain (outside the CDR3, taken from reference TRBV28 and TRBJ2-7): DVKVTQSSRYLVKRTGEKVFLECVQDMDHENMFWYRQDPGLGLRLIYFSYDVKMKEKGDIPEGYSVSREKKERFSLILESASTNQTSMYLCASSLGGLYEQYFGPGTRLTVT.

J is TRBJ2-1 and V is TRBV7-2; TRBD2 aligns across 14 bases. The CDR3 is made up of 16 amino acids. J lost 9 bases, V lost 5 bases, and 9 bases had no gene match. Per the germline V gene, CDR1 is SGHTA and CDR2 is FQGNSA. CDR3 coding DNA: TGTGCCAGCAGCCGGGGACTAGCGGGGGCAGTAGGTGAGCAGTTCTTC. Amino acids: CASSRGLAGAVGEQFF.

The chain uses TRBV7-8 and TRBJ2-3; D uncertain. V lost 2 bases and J 2 bases, leaving 20 bases between the germline ends. Germline V CDR1 and CDR2: SGHVS, FQNEAQ. The CDR3 runs 18 residues. The CDR3 sequence is CASSLSPEKLKNTDTQYF. CDR3 DNA sequence: TGTGCCAGCAGCTTATCCCCCGAGAAACTCAAAAACACAGATACGCAGTATTTT. Filled out from reference TRBV7-8 and TRBJ2-3, the complete variable domain reads GAGVSQSPRYKVAKRGQDVALRCDPISGHVSLFWYQQALGQGPEFLTYFQNEAQLDKSGLPSDRFFAERPEGSVSTLKIQRTQQEDSAVYLCASSLSPEKLKNTDTQYFGPGTRLTVL.

The V gene is TRBV12-5, the J gene TRBJ2-3, with D possibly matching TRBD2 (6 bases). V gave up 3 bases and J gave up 0 bases, with 10 bases separating them. Per the germline V gene, CDR1 is LGHNT and CDR2 is FRNRAP. CDR3 length: 15 residues. The CDR3 reads CASGLAGFSTDTQYF. In nucleotides, the CDR3 is TGTGCTAGTGGTTTAGCGGGTTTTAGCACAGATACGCAGTATTTT.

This rearrangement joins TRBV19 to TRBJ1-1; 7 nucleotides line up with TRBD1. V was pared by 6 bases and J by 1 base, with 8 bases of the junction left unmatched. Germline CDR1 reads LNHDA; CDR2 reads SQIVND (reference sequence). The CDR3 covers 15 residues. CDR3 sequence (DNA): TGTGCCAGTAGCCCACAGGGGACTTGGAACACTGAAGCTTTCTTT. Translation: CASSPQGTWNTEAFF.

As for this clone: Other DNA sequences in the sample encode the same CDR3. Here the CDR3 reads CAISDSGGNQPQHF. The CDR3 DNA follows: TGTGCCATCAGTGATAGCGGCGGCAATCAGCCCCAGCATTTT. The J gene is TRBJ1-5, the V gene TRBV10-3; D is uncertain. CDR3 size: 14 residues. Trimming cost V 3 bases and J 2 bases, with 8 bases left between them. Germline loops: CDR1 ENHRY, CDR2 SYGVKD.

The chain is built from TRBV4-1 and TRBJ1-2; tentatively, D is TRBD1 (5 bases). CDR1 MGHRA and CDR2 YSYEKL come from the germline V gene. Trimming took 0 bases from V and 4 from J, leaving 15 bases between them. This CDR3 is built from 16 residues. The DNA of the CDR3 is TGCGCCAGCAGCCAAGACCCCGGGGGGGTCGTCTATGGCTACACCTTC. Encoded protein: CASSQDPGGVVYGYTF.

The genes are TRBV12-5 and TRBJ2-3; perhaps TRBD1 as D (6 bases). The CDR3 is 15 amino acids. Per germline, CDR1 LGHNT and CDR2 FRNRAP. V was pared by 6 bases and J by 1 base, with 14 bases between. The CDR3 sequence is CASGPTGGRTDTQYF. The CDR3 DNA sequence: TGTGCTAGTGGGCCGACAGGAGGTCGCACAGATACGCAGTATTTT. Filled out from reference TRBV12-5 and TRBJ2-3, the complete variable domain reads DARVTQTPRHKVTEMGQEVTMRCQPILGHNTVFWYRQTMMQGLELLAYFRNRAPLDDSGMPKDRFSAEMPDATLATLKIQPSEPRDSAVYFCASGPTGGRTDTQYFGPGTRLTVL.

The J gene is TRBJ1-6, the V gene TRBV30; D not certain. V was cut by 2 bases and J by 0 bases, with 8 bases left in between. Germline CDR1 reads GTSNPN; CDR2 reads SVGIG (reference sequence). There are 15 residues in the CDR3. The CDR3 is CAWSSGISYNSPLHF. The CDR3 nucleotides are TGTGCCTGGAGTTCCGGGATCTCCTATAATTCACCCCTCCACTTT. The full variable domain, in which reference TRBV30 and TRBJ1-6 provide the parts outside the CDR3, is SQTIHQWPATLVQPVGSPLSLECTVEGTSNPNLYWYRQAAGRGLQLLFYSVGIGQISSEVPQNLSASRPQDRQFILSSKKLLLSDSGFYLCAWSSGISYNSPLHFGNGTRLTVT.

This sequence joins TRBV20-1 and TRBJ2-5; the D is unclear. CDR3 size: 11 residues. Per germline, CDR1 DFQATT and CDR2 SNEGSKA (reference sequence). V lost 7 bases, J lost 1 base, and 7 bases lay in between. The CDR3 loop reads CSGVRQETQYF. The CDR3 DNA reads as TGCAGTGGTGTCCGCCAAGAGACCCAGTACTTC.

As for this clone: Other nucleotide sequences from this sample produce the same CDR3. The chain employs TRBV4-3 and TRBJ2-6; D ambiguous. Trimming shortened V by 0 bases and J by 1 base, and 1 base separated the two germline ends. This CDR3 is 14 amino acids long. Germline V gene lookup returns CDR1 LGHNA and CDR2 YSLEER. CDR3: CASSQESGANVLTF. CDR3 nucleotides: TGCGCCAGCAGCCAAGAATCTGGGGCCAACGTCCTGACTTTC.

The gene calls are TRBV19 and TRBJ1-6; 7 bases map to TRBD1. CDR1 is LNHDA, CDR2 SQIVND, per germline (reference sequence). Unmatched junction bases numbered 6, after V lost 5 bases and J lost 8 bases. The CDR3 has 14 residues. The CDR3, as DNA: TGTGCCAGTAGTCGACAGGGCGGCGATTCACCCCTCCACTTT. Residues: CASSRQGGDSPLHF.

This clone showed up just once. This sequence joins TRBV6-5 and TRBJ2-1; D is perhaps TRBD1 or TRBD2 (5 bases each). The V end was cut by 6 bases, the J end by 14 bases, with 14 bases between. Germline V gene data show CDR1 as MNHEY and CDR2 as SVGAGI. The length of the CDR3 is 11 residues. The CDR3 nucleotides are TGTGCCAGCAGACTCCGGGACCCTAAGTTCTTC. Translated: CASRLRDPKFF.

The CDR3, as DNA: TGTGCCAGCAGCTCTGGTGGAGGGGTGAGTTCACCCCTCCACTTT. Translation: CASSSGGGVSSPLHF. The V gene is TRBV5-5, the J gene TRBJ1-6; D is possibly TRBD1 (5 bases). Trimming removed 3 bases at V and 9 bases at J, with 16 bases between. CDR1 and CDR2 (germline): SGHKS, YYEKEE (reference sequence). The CDR3 is 15 residues long.

The chain links TRBV6-1 to TRBJ1-5; D is perhaps TRBD1 (5 bases). The germline V gene has CDR1 MNHNS and CDR2 SASEGT. Trimming cost V 7 bases and J 5 bases, with 15 bases left between them. CDR3 length equals 14 residues. CDR3 sequence reads: CASTPGGSYQPQHF. In nucleotides, the CDR3 is TGTGCCAGCACCCCCGGGGGGAGTTATCAGCCCCAGCATTTT.

The gene calls are TRBV25-1 and TRBJ2-3; no clear D. The germline gives CDR1 MGHDK, CDR2 SYGVNS. V was cut by 5 bases and J by 7 bases, with 13 bases left in between. The CDR3 sequence is 13 residues long. CDR3: CASSLGFGNTQYF. CDR3 nucleotide sequence: TGTGCCAGCAGTTTGGGATTCGGAAATACGCAGTATTTT.

The chain carries TRBV7-9 and TRBJ2-7; D not certain. CDR3 length: 13 amino acids. Per germline, CDR1 SEHNR and CDR2 FQNEAQ (reference sequence). V was clipped by 5 bases and J by 1 base, with 9 bases between them. CDR3 region: CASSQRLSYEQYF. In nucleotides, the CDR3 is TGTGCCAGCAGCCAAAGACTTTCCTACGAGCAGTACTTC. The variable domain in full, with the rest retrieved from reference TRBV7-9 and TRBJ2-7, is DTGVSQNPRHKITKRGQNVTFRCDPISEHNRLYWYRQTLGQGPEFLTYFQNEAQLEKSRLLSDRFSAERPKGSFSTLEIQRTEQGDSAMYLCASSQRLSYEQYFGPGTRLTVT.

The V gene is TRBV25-1, the J gene TRBJ1-1; D is uncertain. V lost 1 base to trimming and J lost 5 bases, with 8 bases between them. This CDR3 spans 13 amino acids. Germline V gives CDR1 MGHDK, CDR2 SYGVNS. As DNA, the CDR3 is TGTGCCAGCAGTGAATTGTTGGGAACTGAAGCTTTCTTT. This sequence encodes CASSELLGTEAFF.

The genes are TRBV19 and TRBJ2-7; the D is unclear. V lost 7 bases to trimming and J lost 6 bases, with 13 bases between them. This CDR3 contains 12 residues. Germline V gene data show CDR1 as LNHDA and CDR2 as SQIVND (reference sequence). The CDR3, as DNA: TGTGCCAGTAAGGACGCAACGCGCGAGCAGTACTTC. Translated, it gives CASKDATREQYF.

V usage is TRBV4-1 and J usage is TRBJ2-2; the match to TRBD1 covers 9 bases. The CDR3 has 16 residues. V was clipped by 6 bases and J by 6 bases; unmatched bases: 11. Germline lookup yields CDR1 MGHRA and CDR2 YSYEKL. The CDR3, as DNA: TGCGCCAGCAGAGTACAGGACAGGGGTAACGCCGGGGAGCTGTTTTTT. Its protein is CASRVQDRGNAGELFF.

This clone has a handful of counts. Additional DNA sequences in this sample encode the identical CDR3. The chain employs TRBV15 and TRBJ2-7; perhaps TRBD1 as D (6 bases). This CDR3 is built from 14 residues. Germline CDR1 LNHNV, CDR2 YYDKDF (reference sequence). V was clipped by 0 bases and J by 2 bases, with 8 bases between them. The CDR3: CATSRDTGTYEQYF. The CDR3 nucleotides read TGTGCCACCAGCAGAGACACAGGGACCTACGAGCAGTACTTC.

This chain uses TRBV30 with TRBJ2-3, with TRBD2 matching over 10 bases. The CDR3 consists of 15 residues. Germline-derived CDR1 and CDR2 are GTSNPN and SVGIG (reference sequence). Trimming cost V 2 bases and J 5 bases; bases outside gene matches: 7. The CDR3 DNA is TGTGCCTGGAGTCCCCTAGCGGGGGTGGAAGATACGCAGTATTTT. It yields the protein CAWSPLAGVEDTQYF.

V and J are TRBV7-6 and TRBJ1-5; 10 bases align to TRBD1. The CDR3 extends over 15 amino acids. Germline CDR1 SGHVS, CDR2 FNYEAQ. With V trimmed by 5 bases and J by 3 bases, 4 bases remained unmatched. The CDR3: CASSQGTGANQPQHF. CDR3 bases: TGTGCCAGCAGCCAAGGGACAGGGGCCAATCAGCCCCAGCATTTT.